These 7 T cell receptor beta chains were sequenced from one sample in a study of T cell responses to AZD1222 COVID-19 vaccine. Clones were read by immunoSEQ multiplex PCR, and TCRdb kept only the in-frame ones, dropping some. This table has 120,000 to 150,000 clones, just over 90% appearing once. Source: peripheral blood, taken on day 0 of AZD1222 vaccination. Every receptor here comes from an adult in good health.

The chain has TRBV5-1 and TRBJ2-1; no definite D call. CDR1 SGHRS and CDR2 YFSETQ come from the germline V gene. The CDR3 has 13 residues. Trimming cost V 5 bases and J 6 bases, with 12 bases left between them. The CDR3, as DNA: TGCGCCAGCAGGGCGGTCCCCATCAATGAGCAGTTCTTC. Translated: CASRAVPINEQFF.

The chain combines TRBV5-5 with TRBJ1-1; no reliable D call. Trimming pared 0 bases from V and 4 bases from J, leaving 10 bases between. CDR1 and CDR2 from the germline V gene are SGHKS and YYEKEE (reference sequence). The CDR3 length is 14 residues. The chain's CDR3 is CASSLAGRGTEAFF. For the CDR3, the DNA is TGTGCCAGCAGCTTGGCTGGGAGAGGCACTGAAGCTTTCTTT.

The V and J genes are TRBV14 and TRBJ1-3, with unresolved D. The CDR3 is 14 residues long. V was clipped by 1 base and J by 0 bases, with 4 bases between them. The germline V gene encodes CDR1 SGHDN and CDR2 FVKESK. In nucleotides, the CDR3 is TGTGCCAGCAGCCAAGGGAGCTCTGGAAACACCATATATTTT. This codes for CASSQGSSGNTIYF.

The V gene is TRBV5-1, the J gene TRBJ2-7; 8 bases are shared with TRBD2. Germline CDR1 SGHRS, CDR2 YFSETQ. The CDR3 is 15 residues long. Trimming cost V 5 bases and J 2 bases; bases outside gene matches: 9. CDR3 sequence: CASRRGLDQAYEQYF. The CDR3 DNA sequence: TGCGCCAGCAGGCGGGGACTAGATCAGGCCTACGAGCAGTACTTC.

The chain carries TRBV19 and TRBJ1-2, with unresolved D. The CDR3 covers 15 residues. From germline, CDR1 is LNHDA and CDR2 SQIVND (reference sequence). Trimming cost V 8 bases and J 4 bases, with 20 bases left between them. The CDR3 region is CASASDARPGYGYTF. The DNA for the CDR3 is TGTGCCAGTGCCTCGGACGCTCGGCCCGGCTATGGCTACACCTTC.

This chain joins TRBV3-1 (or the pseudogene TRBV3-2) and TRBJ2-2; D possibly matches TRBD1 or TRBD2 (5 bases each). The V gene lost 1 base and the J gene lost 0 bases, with 12 bases spanning the gap. CDR1 is LGHDT, CDR2 YNNKEL, per germline (reference sequence). There are 17 residues in the CDR3. The CDR3 sequence: CASSQVVGVPNTGELFF. The CDR3 DNA follows: TGTGCCAGCAGCCAAGTTGTGGGGGTGCCGAACACCGGGGAGCTGTTTTTT.

The chain links TRBV7-9 to TRBJ1-2; D remains ambiguous. With 5 bases removed from V and 4 bases from J, the gap between germline ends came to 17 bases. The CDR3 totals 15 residues. CDR1 is SEHNR, CDR2 FQNEAQ, per germline (reference sequence). This CDR3 reads CASSPEEASFYGYTF. CDR3 coding DNA: TGTGCCAGCAGCCCTGAGGAGGCTTCCTTCTATGGCTACACCTTC.